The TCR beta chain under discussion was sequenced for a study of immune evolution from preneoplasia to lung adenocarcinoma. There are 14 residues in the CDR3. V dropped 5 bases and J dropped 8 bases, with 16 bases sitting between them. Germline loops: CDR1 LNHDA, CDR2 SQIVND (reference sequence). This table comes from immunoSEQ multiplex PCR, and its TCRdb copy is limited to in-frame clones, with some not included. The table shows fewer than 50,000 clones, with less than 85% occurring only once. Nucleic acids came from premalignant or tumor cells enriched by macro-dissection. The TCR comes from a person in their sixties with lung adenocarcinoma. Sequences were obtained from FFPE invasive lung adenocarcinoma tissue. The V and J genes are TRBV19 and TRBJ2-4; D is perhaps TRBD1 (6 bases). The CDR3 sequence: CASSSLLGADIQYF. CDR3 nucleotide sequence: TGTGCCAGTAGTTCCCTTCTGGGGGCGGACATTCAGTACTTC.